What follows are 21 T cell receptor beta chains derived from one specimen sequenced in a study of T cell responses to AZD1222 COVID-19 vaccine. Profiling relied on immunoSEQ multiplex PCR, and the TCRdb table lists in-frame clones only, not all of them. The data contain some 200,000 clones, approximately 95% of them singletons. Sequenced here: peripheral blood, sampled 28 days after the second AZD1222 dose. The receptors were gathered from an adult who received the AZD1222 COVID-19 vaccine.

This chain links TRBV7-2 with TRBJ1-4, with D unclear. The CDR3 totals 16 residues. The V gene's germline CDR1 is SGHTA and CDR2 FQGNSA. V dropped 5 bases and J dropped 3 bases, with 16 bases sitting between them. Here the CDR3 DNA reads TGTGCCAGCAGCCCGAACCTTGGGCAGTCTAATGAAAAACTGTTTTTT. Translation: CASSPNLGQSNEKLFF.

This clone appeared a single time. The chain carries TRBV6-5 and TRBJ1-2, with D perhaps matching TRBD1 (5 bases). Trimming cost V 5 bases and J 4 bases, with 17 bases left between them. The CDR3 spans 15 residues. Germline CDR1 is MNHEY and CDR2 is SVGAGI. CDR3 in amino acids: CASSTGTENFYGYTF. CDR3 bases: TGTGCCAGCAGTACCGGGACGGAAAATTTCTATGGCTACACCTTC.

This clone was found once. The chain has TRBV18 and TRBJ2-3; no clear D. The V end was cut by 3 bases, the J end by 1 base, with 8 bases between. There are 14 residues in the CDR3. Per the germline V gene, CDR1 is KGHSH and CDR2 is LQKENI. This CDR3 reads CASSPVMGTDTQYF. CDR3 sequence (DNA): TGTGCCAGCTCACCGGTCATGGGCACAGATACGCAGTATTTT.

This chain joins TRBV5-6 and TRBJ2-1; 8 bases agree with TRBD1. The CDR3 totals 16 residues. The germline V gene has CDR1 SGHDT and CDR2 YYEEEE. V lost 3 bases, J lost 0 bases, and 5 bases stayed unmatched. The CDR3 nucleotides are TGTGCCAGCAGCTCACAGGGGGTCAGCTCCTACAATGAGCAGTTCTTC. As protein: CASSSQGVSSYNEQFF.

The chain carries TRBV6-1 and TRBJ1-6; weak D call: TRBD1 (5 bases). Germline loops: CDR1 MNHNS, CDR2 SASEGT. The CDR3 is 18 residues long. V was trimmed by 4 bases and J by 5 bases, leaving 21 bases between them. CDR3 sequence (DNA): TGTGCCAGCAGTGGGGGACCTCAGGCGTCCATAGATAATTCACCCCTCCACTTT. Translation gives CASSGGPQASIDNSPLHF.

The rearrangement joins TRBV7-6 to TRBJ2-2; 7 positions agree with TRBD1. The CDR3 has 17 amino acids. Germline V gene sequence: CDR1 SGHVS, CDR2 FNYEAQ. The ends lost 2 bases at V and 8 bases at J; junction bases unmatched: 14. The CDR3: CASSLPRGRQGPGELFF. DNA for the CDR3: TGTGCCAGCAGCTTACCAAGGGGGCGGCAGGGGCCGGGGGAGCTGTTTTTT.

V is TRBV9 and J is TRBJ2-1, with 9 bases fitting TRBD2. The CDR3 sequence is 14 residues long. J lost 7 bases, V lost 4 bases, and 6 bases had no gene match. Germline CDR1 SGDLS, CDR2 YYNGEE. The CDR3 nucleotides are TGTGCCAGCAGCCCCCCTGCGGGGGGGAATGAGCAGTTCTTC. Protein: CASSPPAGGNEQFF.

The CDR3 reads CASSQTGYSNQPQHF. The CDR3 DNA follows: TGTGCCAGCAGCCAAACAGGGTATAGCAATCAGCCCCAGCATTTT. The V call is TRBV4-2, the J call TRBJ1-5; TRBD1 is a possible D gene (6 bases). Germline-derived CDR1 and CDR2 are LGHNA and YNFKEQ. The CDR3 sequence is 15 residues long. V lost 2 bases, J lost 0 bases, and 8 bases lay in between.

CDR3 residues: CASSLEGRGNYGYTF. The CDR3 DNA sequence: TGTGCCAGCAGCTTAGAGGGCAGGGGAAACTATGGCTACACCTTC. The rearrangement links TRBV7-8 to TRBJ1-2; D possibly corresponds to TRBD1 (6 bases). CDR3 length equals 15 residues. The ends were cut back, 1 base at V and 2 bases at J, with 11 bases in the middle. Germline CDR1 and CDR2: SGHVS and FQNEAQ.

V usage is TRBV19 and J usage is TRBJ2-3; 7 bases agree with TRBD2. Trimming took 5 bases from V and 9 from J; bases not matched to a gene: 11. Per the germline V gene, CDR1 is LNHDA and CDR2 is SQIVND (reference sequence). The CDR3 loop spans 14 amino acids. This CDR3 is CASSPAGRLRTQYF. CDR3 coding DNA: TGTGCCAGTAGTCCAGCGGGGCGCCTTAGGACGCAGTATTTT.

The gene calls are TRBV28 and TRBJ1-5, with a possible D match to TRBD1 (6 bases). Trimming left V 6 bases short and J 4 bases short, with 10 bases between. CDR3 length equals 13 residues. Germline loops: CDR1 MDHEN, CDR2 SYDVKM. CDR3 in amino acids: CASRSQGNQPQHF. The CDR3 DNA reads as TGTGCCAGCAGGTCACAGGGTAATCAGCCCCAGCATTTT.

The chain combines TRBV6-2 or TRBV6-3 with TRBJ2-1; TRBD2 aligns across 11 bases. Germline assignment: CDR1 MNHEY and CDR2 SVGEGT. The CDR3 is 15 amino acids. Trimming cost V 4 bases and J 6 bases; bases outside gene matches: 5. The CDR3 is CASSFGTSGVNEQFF. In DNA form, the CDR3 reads TGTGCCAGCAGTTTCGGGACTAGCGGTGTCAATGAGCAGTTCTTC.

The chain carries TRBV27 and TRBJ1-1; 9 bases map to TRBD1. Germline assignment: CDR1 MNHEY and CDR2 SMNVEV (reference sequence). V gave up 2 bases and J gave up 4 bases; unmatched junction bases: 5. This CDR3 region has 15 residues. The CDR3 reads CASSLGDRASTEAFF. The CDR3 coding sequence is TGTGCCAGCAGTTTAGGGGACAGGGCATCCACTGAAGCTTTCTTT.

CDR3 sequence reads: CASSLSGRGPDEQFF. CDR3 in DNA: TGTGCCAGCAGCCTAAGCGGAAGGGGGCCGGATGAGCAGTTCTTC. This sequence joins TRBV4-2 and TRBJ2-1; 7 bases are a match to TRBD1. V lost 4 bases, J lost 8 bases, and 11 bases stayed unmatched. Germline V gives CDR1 LGHNA, CDR2 YNFKEQ. This CDR3 region has 15 residues.

The CDR3, as DNA: TGTGCCACGGGGGTAGGGGGCCCAACTGGAAACACCATATATTTT. Its translation is CATGVGGPTGNTIYF. The chain has TRBV3-1 (or the pseudogene TRBV3-2) and TRBJ1-3; TRBD1 agrees at 7 bases. The germline gives CDR1 LGHDT, CDR2 YNNKEL (reference sequence). The CDR3 runs 15 residues. Unmatched junction bases numbered 11, after V lost 10 bases and J lost 2 bases.

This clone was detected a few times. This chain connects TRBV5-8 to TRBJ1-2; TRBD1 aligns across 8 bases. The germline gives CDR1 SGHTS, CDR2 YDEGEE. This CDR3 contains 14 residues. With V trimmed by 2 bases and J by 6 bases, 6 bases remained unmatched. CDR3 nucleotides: TGTGCCAGCAGCTTCCGGACAGGGAGGAATGGCTACACCTTC. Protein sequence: CASSFRTGRNGYTF.

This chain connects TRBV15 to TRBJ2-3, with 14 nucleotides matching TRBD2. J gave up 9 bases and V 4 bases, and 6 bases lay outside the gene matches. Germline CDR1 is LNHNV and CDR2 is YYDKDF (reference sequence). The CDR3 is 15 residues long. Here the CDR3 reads CATSNAGLAGVTQYF. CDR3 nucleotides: TGTGCCACCAGCAACGCGGGACTAGCGGGGGTGACGCAGTATTTT.

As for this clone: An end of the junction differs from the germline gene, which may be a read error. The CDR3 loop is CASSFGRTDAQYF. In DNA, the CDR3 is TGTGCCAGCAGCTTCGGACGCACAGATGCGCAGTATTTT. The chain links TRBV7-3 to TRBJ2-3, with D unclear. The CDR3 totals 13 residues. Germline values: CDR1 SGHTA, CDR2 FQGTGA.

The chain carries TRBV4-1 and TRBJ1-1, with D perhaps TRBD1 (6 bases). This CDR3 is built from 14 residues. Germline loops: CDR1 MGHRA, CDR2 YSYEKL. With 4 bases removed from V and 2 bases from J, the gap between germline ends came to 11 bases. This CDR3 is CASSLGGGNTEAFF. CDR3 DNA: TGCGCCAGCAGCCTTGGAGGGGGTAACACTGAAGCTTTCTTT.

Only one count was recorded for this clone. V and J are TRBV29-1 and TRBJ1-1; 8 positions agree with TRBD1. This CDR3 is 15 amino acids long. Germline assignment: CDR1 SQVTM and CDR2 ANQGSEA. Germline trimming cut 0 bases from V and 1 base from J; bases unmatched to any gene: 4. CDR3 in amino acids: CSVEDPQGANTEAFF. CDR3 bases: TGCAGCGTTGAAGATCCGCAGGGGGCGAACACTGAAGCTTTCTTT.

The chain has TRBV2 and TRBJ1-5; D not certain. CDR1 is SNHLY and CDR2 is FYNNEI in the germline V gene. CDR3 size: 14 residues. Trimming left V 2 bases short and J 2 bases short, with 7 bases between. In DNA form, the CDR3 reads TGTGCCAGCAGTGAACGGCGGGGCAATCAGCCCCAGCATTTT. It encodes CASSERRGNQPQHF.